The 15 T cell receptor beta chains given below trace back to one sample, sequenced in a study of shared clonotypes between healthy human individuals. Clones were read by immunoSEQ multiplex PCR, and TCRdb kept only the in-frame ones, dropping some. The data show around 700,000 clones, 60% to 75% seen once. The sample was memory CD4+ T cells sorted from blood. As to subset: CD45RA-negative fraction. All receptors come from a woman aged 30 to 39 in good health.

The chain recombines TRBV2 with TRBJ1-1; maybe TRBD1 (6 bases). The germline V and J ends were trimmed by 6 bases and 4 bases, with 12 bases remaining between them. Per the germline V gene, CDR1 is SNHLY and CDR2 is FYNNEI. There are 13 residues in the CDR3. The CDR3 DNA sequence: TGTGCCAGCAGCACTGGACAGTCCACTGAAGCTTTCTTT. Encoded protein: CASSTGQSTEAFF.

For this clone: Distinct nucleotide sequences in the sample also encode this CDR3. The gene calls are TRBV6-6 and TRBJ2-6; D unclear. Trimming removed 5 bases at V and 1 base at J, with 3 bases between. The CDR3 contains 13 residues. Per germline, CDR1 MNHNY and CDR2 SVGAGI (reference sequence). This CDR3 reads CASSRSGANVLTF. The CDR3 bases are TGTGCCAGCAGTCGTTCTGGGGCCAACGTCCTGACTTTC.

V usage is TRBV18 and J usage is TRBJ1-2, with D uncertain. V lost 2 bases and J lost 2, with 9 bases in between. The CDR3 extends over 14 amino acids. Looked up from germline, CDR1 is KGHSH and CDR2 is LQKENI. The CDR3 DNA is TGTGCCAGCTCACCAGAGGAAGGGAACTATGGCTACACCTTC. It translates to CASSPEEGNYGYTF.

This chain uses TRBV4-2 with TRBJ2-3; 13 bases are shared with TRBD2. Germline assignment: CDR1 LGHNA and CDR2 YNFKEQ. The CDR3 extends over 17 amino acids. V shed 1 base, J shed 6 bases, and the junction held 7 bases outside the gene matches. CDR3 amino acids: CASSQGTGTSGTDTQYF. In DNA, the CDR3 is TGTGCCAGCAGCCAAGGAACCGGGACTAGCGGGACGGATACGCAGTATTTT.

The V gene is TRBV18, the J gene TRBJ1-4; 9 bases are a match to TRBD1. The germline CDR1 and CDR2 sequences are KGHSH and LQKENI. There are 15 residues in the CDR3. V trimming: 3 bases; J trimming: 6 bases; junction bases outside the gene matches: 5. The CDR3 here is CASSPPGQGDEKLFF. The CDR3 nucleotides are TGTGCCAGCTCACCTCCGGGACAGGGTGATGAAAAACTGTTTTTT.

This clone was counted ten times or more. The same CDR3 is also encoded by other DNA sequences in this sample. The rearrangement links TRBV27 to TRBJ1-4; 10 nucleotides align to TRBD1. The V gene end was trimmed by 5 bases and the J gene end by 5 bases; junction bases not matched to a gene: 2. Germline V gene lookup returns CDR1 MNHEY and CDR2 SMNVEV (reference sequence). The CDR3 has 14 residues. CDR3 in DNA: TGTGCCAGCAGTCGGGGACAGGGGAATGAAAAACTGTTTTTT. Translated: CASSRGQGNEKLFF.

Concerning this clone: The identical CDR3 is also encoded by other nucleotide sequences in the sample. This rearrangement joins TRBV5-1 to TRBJ2-1; 7 bases are shared with TRBD2. V shed 4 bases, J shed 0 bases, and the junction held 4 bases outside the gene matches. Per germline, CDR1 SGHRS and CDR2 YFSETQ. This CDR3 contains 15 residues. CDR3 coding DNA: TGCGCCAGCAGCGCAGCTAGCGGCTCCTACAATGAGCAGTTCTTC. Translated: CASSAASGSYNEQFF.

Comments on this clone: This CDR3 is also generated by other DNA sequences in the sample. V usage is TRBV27 and J usage is TRBJ1-1; D is ambiguous. This CDR3 has 13 amino acids. Germline loops: CDR1 MNHEY, CDR2 SMNVEV (reference sequence). Trimming stripped 0 bases from V and 1 base from J, with 3 bases between. DNA for the CDR3: TGTGCCAGCAGTTTATCGAGGAACACTGAAGCTTTCTTT. This codes for CASSLSRNTEAFF.

The chain employs TRBV4-1 and TRBJ2-3; no firm D call. Germline lookup yields CDR1 MGHRA and CDR2 YSYEKL. V shed 4 bases and J shed 5 bases, with 7 bases lying between them. This CDR3 spans 12 amino acids. The CDR3 DNA sequence: TGCGCCAGCAGCCGGACGGGAGATACGCAGTATTTT. Amino acid sequence: CASSRTGDTQYF.

The chain couples TRBV5-5 to TRBJ2-7; no firm D call. Trimming left V 3 bases short and J 0 bases short, with 10 bases between. Germline V gene sequence: CDR1 SGHKS, CDR2 YYEKEE (reference sequence). The CDR3 is 14 residues long. The DNA of the CDR3 is TGTGCCAGCAGCTCCTCCCCGGGCTCCTACGAGCAGTACTTC. Amino acids: CASSSSPGSYEQYF.

The rearrangement uses TRBV7-9 and TRBJ2-1; TRBD2 aligns across 15 bases. The CDR3 extends over 18 amino acids. Germline V lookup: CDR1 SEHNR, CDR2 FQNEAQ (reference sequence). Trimming took 4 bases from V and 7 from J; bases not matched to a gene: 11. In nucleotides, the CDR3 is TGTGCCAGCAGCTGGGGACTAGCGGGAGGTTCCACCCGGAATGAGCAGTTCTTC. This gives the protein CASSWGLAGGSTRNEQFF.

There are a few counts of this clone. The gene calls are TRBV5-1 and TRBJ2-1; D uncertain. Trimming removed 2 bases at V and 0 bases at J, with 9 bases between. The germline V gene encodes CDR1 SGHRS and CDR2 YFSETQ. This CDR3 is built from 15 residues. The chain's CDR3 is CASSFSAASYNEQFF. In nucleotides, the CDR3 is TGCGCCAGCAGCTTTTCAGCCGCCTCCTACAATGAGCAGTTCTTC.

The chain joins TRBV5-1 to TRBJ1-1; perhaps TRBD1 as D (5 bases). CDR1 and CDR2 (germline): SGHRS, YFSETQ. V lost 3 bases and J 6 bases, leaving 21 bases between the germline ends. The CDR3 contains 16 residues. CDR3 sequence (DNA): TGCGCCAGCAGCTGGCAACCGGGACGGGATAGGTCTGAAGCTTTCTTT. It yields the protein CASSWQPGRDRSEAFF.

J is TRBJ2-5 and V is TRBV20-1, with D uncertain. The J call could be wrong; TRBJ2-7 is a better fit for the DNA end. CDR1 and CDR2 from the germline V gene are DFQATT and SNEGSKA (reference sequence). The CDR3 sequence is 11 residues long. DNA of the CDR3: TGCAGTGGCTGGGGATCCCTCGAGCAGTACTTC. This codes for CSGWGSLEQYF.

This clone was seen repeatedly, ten times or more. The chain recombines TRBV6-5 with TRBJ2-1; perhaps TRBD1 as D (6 bases). From germline, CDR1 is MNHEY and CDR2 SVGAGI. Trimming stripped 5 bases from V and 9 bases from J, with 11 bases between. The CDR3 length is 12 residues. CDR3 residues: CASSPIRGEQFF. CDR3 bases: TGTGCCAGCAGTCCGATCAGGGGTGAGCAGTTCTTC.